A single sample is the source of the 9 T cell receptor beta chains below, sequenced in a study of tumor and adjacent non-tumor tissue in lung cancer. The template was RNA from unsorted bulk tissue. Three rounds of nested PCR, following a modified ARM-PCR protocol, produced the TCRbeta library. TCRdb passed the multiplex PCR reads through MiXCR, listing each CDR3 protein once. The sample has over 110,000 distinct CDR3 sequences, approximately 64% seen once. The sample comprised lung tumor tissue. The origin of the receptors is a man between 60 and 75 years old with small cell lung cancer.

This clonotype counts as medium-sized (0.01 to 0.1%). The V and J genes are TRBV12-3 or TRBV12-4 and TRBJ2-1; possibly TRBD2 for D (6 bases). This CDR3 is 14 amino acids long. Trimming shortened V by 2 bases and J by 8 bases, and 13 bases separated the two germline ends. CDR3 sequence reads: CASSLFGTGDEQFF. In DNA form, the CDR3 reads TGTGCCAGCAGTTTATTCGGGACGGGGGATGAGCAGTTCTTC.

This clonotype was seen only once. At one of its ends the junction is not consistent with the germline gene, which may arise from a read error. The chain is built from TRBV5-4 and TRBJ2-2; TRBD2 matches 8 bases. Germline V gene sequence: CDR1 SGHNT, CDR2 YYREEE (reference sequence). This CDR3 is built from 15 residues. CDR3 coding DNA: TGTGCTAGCAGCCAAACTAGCGGCGACACCGGGAAGCTGTTTTTT. Its translation is CASSQTSGDTGKLFF.

This clonotype was observed many times. V usage is TRBV5-1 and J usage is TRBJ1-5; D not certain. Per the germline V gene, CDR1 is SGHRS and CDR2 is YFSETQ. This CDR3 is built from 15 residues. Trimming left V 0 bases short and J 0 bases short, with 7 bases between. The CDR3 DNA reads TGCGCCAGCAGCTTGGGCGGGGATAGCAATCAGCCCCAGCATTTT. This codes for CASSLGGDSNQPQHF.

Here the CDR3 DNA reads TGTGTCAACAGCACCGGGACTAGCGGAGTGTACCAAGAGACCCAGTACTTC. Translation gives CVNSTGTSGVYQETQYF. This chain links TRBV11-2 with TRBJ2-5; 11 nucleotides align to TRBD2. This CDR3 region has 17 residues. Germline V lookup: CDR1 SGHAT, CDR2 FQNNGV.

This clonotype appeared many times. The V gene is TRBV6-1, the J gene TRBJ2-3, with D unclear. CDR3 length: 11 residues. Germline V gene data show CDR1 as MNHNS and CDR2 as SASEGT. The V gene lost 2 bases and the J gene lost 6 bases, with 3 bases spanning the gap. Here the CDR3 DNA reads TGTGCCAGCAGTGAACTGGATACGCAGTATTTT. This encodes CASSELDTQYF.

This chain uses TRBV20-1 with TRBJ2-5, with D maybe TRBD1 (5 bases). Germline lookup yields CDR1 DFQATT and CDR2 SNEGSKA (reference sequence). The CDR3 loop spans 13 amino acids. CDR3 nucleotide sequence: TGCAATGCAAGACTGACAGCTCAAGAGACCCAGTACTTC. This translates into CNARLTAQETQYF.

This clonotype occurred many times. The chain couples TRBV6-5 to TRBJ2-1, with 11 bases lining up with TRBD2. The CDR3 length is 18 residues. Germline V gives CDR1 MNHEY, CDR2 SVGAGI. V lost 0 bases, J lost 4 bases, and 8 bases stayed unmatched. CDR3: CASSYSISSGRFYNEQFF. DNA of the CDR3: TGTGCCAGCAGTTACTCGATCTCTAGCGGGAGGTTTTACAATGAGCAGTTCTTC.

To note about this clonotype: At one boundary the junction diverges from the germline segment, which might be a read error. CDR3 region: CSVVAGPSNSGELFF. The CDR3 region has the DNA TGCAGCGTTGTGGCAGGCCCTTCGAATTCCGGGGAGCTGTTCTTT. The chain employs TRBV29-1 and TRBJ2-2; D is perhaps TRBD2 (5 bases). CDR1 is SQVTM, CDR2 ANQGSEA, per germline. The CDR3 length is 15 residues.

With regard to this clonotype: This sequence may be a read error, since a much larger clone differs from it by one base. Written as DNA, the CDR3 is TGTGCCAGCTGTTACCATCATGGTAATGAAGCTTTCTTT. It yields the protein CASCYHHGNEAFF. The chain carries TRBV6-5 and TRBJ1-1; unclear D gene. Per germline, CDR1 MNHEY and CDR2 SVGAGI. This CDR3 is built from 13 residues.